These 5 T cell receptor beta chains share one sample of origin, sequenced in a study of shared clonotypes between healthy human individuals. TCRdb keeps only in-frame clones here, not all; method: immunoSEQ multiplex PCR. The data show about 2 million clones, with about 94% seen just once and around 1.1% held by the top ten. As defined, naive CD8 cells were CD45RO-negative and positively selected for CCR7, with terminally differentiated effector memory CD45RA+ cells excluded. The material sequenced was naive CD8+ T cells sorted from blood. The receptors shown here come from a man between 18 and 29 years old in good health.

This chain connects TRBV7-9 to TRBJ1-6; 8 bases match TRBD1. In germline, CDR1 is SEHNR, CDR2 FQNEAQ (reference sequence). There are 15 residues in the CDR3. V lost 6 bases to trimming and J lost 8 bases; unmatched junction nucleotides: 9. The DNA for the CDR3 is TGTGCCAGCAGTCGGACAGGGAGAGAAGATTCACCCCTCCACTTT. It specifies CASSRTGREDSPLHF.

This clone occurred once. Other nucleotide sequences in the sample specify the same CDR3. The chain couples TRBV5-4 to TRBJ2-7, with D possibly being TRBD2 (5 bases). Germline assignment: CDR1 SGHNT and CDR2 YYREEE (reference sequence). The CDR3 consists of 12 residues. V was trimmed by 0 bases and J by 7 bases, leaving 8 bases between them. CDR3: CASSLGGIEQYF. As DNA, the CDR3 is TGTGCCAGCAGCTTGGGAGGGATTGAGCAGTACTTC.

In its sample, this clone was seen once. This chain joins TRBV15 and TRBJ2-1, with unresolved D. Between the trimmed V and J ends, which lost 8 bases and 6 bases, there was a span of 14 bases. The germline V gene encodes CDR1 LNHNV and CDR2 YYDKDF (reference sequence). This CDR3 comprises 13 residues. The CDR3 is CATAGPFGNEQFF. In DNA form, the CDR3 reads TGTGCCACCGCCGGACCATTTGGCAATGAGCAGTTCTTC.

The rearrangement joins TRBV4-1 to TRBJ1-1; possible D gene TRBD1, 5 bases. Looked up from germline, CDR1 is MGHRA and CDR2 is YSYEKL. The CDR3 runs 14 residues. V lost 8 bases, J lost 0 bases, and 13 bases lay in between. The CDR3 region is CASGGTAMNTEAFF. CDR3 nucleotides: TGCGCCAGCGGTGGGACGGCCATGAACACTGAAGCTTTCTTT.

In its sample, this clone was seen once. The chain is built from TRBV2 and TRBJ2-7; D possibly corresponds to TRBD2 (5 bases). CDR3 length equals 13 residues. V was shortened by 6 bases and J by 3 bases, with 12 bases between the two germline ends. Germline V gene sequence: CDR1 SNHLY, CDR2 FYNNEI. This CDR3 reads CASSGKRFYEQYF. The CDR3 DNA reads TGTGCCAGCAGCGGGAAAAGATTCTACGAGCAGTACTTC. The full variable domain, its missing parts supplied by reference TRBV2 and TRBJ2-7, is EPEVTQTPSHQVTQMGQEVILRCVPISNHLYFYWYRQILGQKVEFLVSFYNNEISEKSEIFDDQFSVERPDGSNFTLKIRSTKLEDSAMYFCASSGKRFYEQYFGPGTRLTVT.